The clone carrying this T cell receptor (beta chain) occurred many times. Amplification of TCR beta CDR3 regions was performed using RNA transcripts as template. The study used the HTBI primer set for a first-round RT-PCR of the TCR CDR3. TCRdb re-analysed the multiplex PCR reads in MiXCR, keeping a single row per CDR3 protein. The data contain 500,000 to 550,000 distinct CDR3 sequences, around 21% of them singletons. For the diagnoses, clinical symptoms, serum thyroxine and TRAb, thyroid ultrasound and orbital computed tomography were used. The record originates from a study of T cells in Graves' hyperthyroidism and ophthalmopathy. This CDR3 region has 16 residues. The J segment lost 1 base and the V segment lost 6 bases, leaving 8 bases of the junction unmatched. From germline, CDR1 is SGHRS and CDR2 YFSETQ.

Sequencing was carried out using blood. This receptor was identified in a man younger than 35 with Graves' hyperthyroidism. The chain employs TRBV5-1 and TRBJ2-2; 8 bases are shared with TRBD1. CDR3 DNA sequence: TGCGCCAGCAAATCTTCAGGGACAGGGAACACCGGGGAGCTGTTTTTT. Its protein product is CASKSSGTGNTGELFF.